This TCR beta chain comes out of a study of T cell changes during pregnancy in multiple sclerosis. Some clones are missing from TCRdb's copy, which holds only in-frame ones; the method was immunoSEQ multiplex PCR. This sample has some 8,700 clones, with over 80% found just once. The clonotype comes from a female donor in good health, enrolled as a control in a pregnancy study. The sequencing here drew on CD8+ T cells from peripheral blood mononuclear cells, taken in the first trimester of pregnancy.

CDR3 sequence reads: CASSQDLASGSNEQFF. CDR3 nucleotide sequence: TGCGCCAGCAGCCAAGACCTGGCTAGCGGGAGCAATGAGCAGTTCTTC. The genes are TRBV4-3 and TRBJ2-1; 10 nucleotides line up with TRBD2. After removal of 0 bases from V and 6 bases from J, the junction contained 5 bases not matched to a gene. CDR1 is LGHNA, CDR2 YSLEER, per germline. The CDR3 totals 16 residues.